This T cell receptor (beta chain) was sequenced during a study of PD-1 blockade in mismatch repair-deficient tumors (dated by TCRdb to about 2017). Background for the entire study: The trial enrolled 65 to 100 consecutive patients with under 15 mismatch repair-deficient cancer types between 2013 and 2016, all previously treated and progressing. Tumor-associated T cell clones were tracked in the peripheral blood of patients responding to PD-1 blockade by deep sequencing of TCR CDR3 regions. What the research found in general, with its limitations: Clones residing in the tumor, which were often undetectable in blood before treatment, expanded quickly after pembrolizumab and then contracted, generally before radiologic responses.

Library generation was performed with the immunoSEQ multiplex PCR assay. Imported from immuneACCESS, the table was reduced by TCRdb to in-frame sequences with V and J called. These copies leave out some clones; in studies compared against another copy, an unresolved V gene accounts for under half, and the cause of the remainder is not known. The sample contains 130,000 or so clones, 70% to 90% of them found a single time. The ten largest make up roughly 12% of the sample. Mismatch repair deficiency was established in every enrolled patient by polymerase chain reaction or immunohistochemistry. TCR sequencing was performed for a few patients who responded to pembrolizumab therapy. In the phase II trial, pembrolizumab PD-1 blockade was tested prospectively in advanced mismatch repair-deficient cancers, no matter which tissue of origin the cancers came from. Serial peripheral blood T cell samples were collected before and at multiple times after starting PD-1 blockade. Blood sampling times were expressed in weeks after the first pembrolizumab dose.

Trimming at the junction amounts to 7 bases on V and 1 base on J, and the germline ends lie 10 bases apart. CDR1 SNHLY and CDR2 FYNNEI were looked up in the germline V gene. The CDR3 starts with the cysteine, ends with the phenylalanine, and has 13 residues. Just the 39-base CDR3 DNA is kept, in frame starting at base 1. For this clone: Its antigen target is currently unknown. The input lacks base qualities; no much larger clone sits a single base away.

The sequence was obtained from an adult with mismatch repair-deficient cancer. Sequenced material: peripheral blood, taken 44 weeks after starting pembrolizumab. The sequence links TRBV2 to TRBJ1-1; the D segment cannot be called with confidence. The nucleotides read TGTGCCAGCACCAAAGAGGAGAACACTGAAGCTTTCTTT. It translates as CASTKEENTEAFF.